A single T cell receptor beta chain is shown here with its context. Which antigen it targets is not known. Nothing much larger sits one base from this clone, and base qualities are not available. The data were obtained in a study of OX40 agonist ivuxolimab in advanced cancers. Background for the entire study: Ivuxolimab, which targeted the costimulatory receptor OX40 (CD134), was an agonistic, fully human IgG2 monoclonal antibody. The monotherapy dose-escalation portion (N ≈ 52 patients) of the phase I ivuxolimab trial is reported in the paper. In the dose-escalation cohort, about four fifths of patients were male, and the mean age was 60 years with a range of roughly 20 to 79. Peripheral TCRbeta sequencing aimed to test whether ivuxolimab altered TCR sequence diversity and caused clonal T-cell expansion. Of the approximately 50 patients in dose escalation, some 20 had hepatocellular carcinoma, about 15 had melanoma, 9 had renal cell carcinoma and 9 had head and neck cancer. Partial responses occurred in three dose-escalation patients: two with cutaneous melanoma and one with hepatocellular carcinoma. Intravenous ivuxolimab was administered to patients every 2 weeks at six dose levels: 0.01, 0.1, 0.3, 1.5, 3 and 10 mg/kg. Patients were allowed to have had prior anti-PD-1, anti-PD-L1 or anti-CTLA-4 therapy, and about 40% of the dose-escalation patients had been treated with checkpoint inhibitors.

Genomic DNA was extracted from sorted cells for sequencing of the TCRbeta CDR3 region. TCRbeta CDR3 regions were sequenced using the immunoSEQ Assay. TCRdb mirrors the immuneACCESS table, restricted to in-frame sequences. Some clones are absent from its copies; in checked studies, under half trace to an unresolved V gene, and the reason for the others is unknown. The sample contains approximately 17,000 clones, roughly four fifths of them found a single time. Clones ranked in the top ten supply approximately 2.5% of the sample. What the work shows at the level of the full study, not this receptor alone: The antigen specificity of the peripheral T cells that underwent clonal expansion was not determined. Low levels of normalized T-cell clonal expansion were also seen in some patients who did not respond. Clonal expansion of both CD4+ and CD8+ blood T cells was observed from baseline to week 6 at doses 0.1 to 3.0 mg/kg. On average, CD8+ T cells showed more expanded clones than CD4+ T cells after ivuxolimab. In the 0.1-3.0 mg/kg groups, partial responders were among the patients with the lowest normalized peripheral clonal expansion, particularly in CD8+ T cells.

Trimming takes 2 bases from V and 1 base from J, and the germline ends sit 14 bases apart. CDR1 and CDR2, looked up from the germline V gene, are SGHTA and FQGNSA. Reading from cysteine to phenylalanine, the CDR3 counts 16 amino acids. Only CDR3 DNA remains: 48 bases, in frame from the first base. Patients with a history of autoimmune disease or receiving systemic immunosuppression were excluded from the trial. In every dose cohort, peripheral blood was drawn for TCR sequencing at baseline, cycle 4 day 1, and cycle 7 day 1. The samples were drawn from a first-in-human, open-label, multicenter phase I dose-escalation trial of ivuxolimab. The trial enrolled adults with locally advanced or metastatic head and neck squamous cell, hepatocellular, melanoma or renal cell carcinoma. Before TCR sequencing, CD4+ T cells and CD8+ T cells were sorted from peripheral blood as separate populations.

The specimen was CD4+ or CD8+ T cells sorted from blood, collected in a trial of the OX40 agonist ivuxolimab. The chain joins TRBV7-2 to TRBJ2-5, and TRBD1 may be the D gene, going by 6 matching bases. This sequence was found in an adult with an advanced solid tumor such as melanoma, head and neck, liver or kidney cancer. The DNA is TGTGCCAGCAGCTTATTTTCTGCAGGGGTCCAAGAGACCCAGTACTTC. It codes for CASSLFSAGVQETQYF.